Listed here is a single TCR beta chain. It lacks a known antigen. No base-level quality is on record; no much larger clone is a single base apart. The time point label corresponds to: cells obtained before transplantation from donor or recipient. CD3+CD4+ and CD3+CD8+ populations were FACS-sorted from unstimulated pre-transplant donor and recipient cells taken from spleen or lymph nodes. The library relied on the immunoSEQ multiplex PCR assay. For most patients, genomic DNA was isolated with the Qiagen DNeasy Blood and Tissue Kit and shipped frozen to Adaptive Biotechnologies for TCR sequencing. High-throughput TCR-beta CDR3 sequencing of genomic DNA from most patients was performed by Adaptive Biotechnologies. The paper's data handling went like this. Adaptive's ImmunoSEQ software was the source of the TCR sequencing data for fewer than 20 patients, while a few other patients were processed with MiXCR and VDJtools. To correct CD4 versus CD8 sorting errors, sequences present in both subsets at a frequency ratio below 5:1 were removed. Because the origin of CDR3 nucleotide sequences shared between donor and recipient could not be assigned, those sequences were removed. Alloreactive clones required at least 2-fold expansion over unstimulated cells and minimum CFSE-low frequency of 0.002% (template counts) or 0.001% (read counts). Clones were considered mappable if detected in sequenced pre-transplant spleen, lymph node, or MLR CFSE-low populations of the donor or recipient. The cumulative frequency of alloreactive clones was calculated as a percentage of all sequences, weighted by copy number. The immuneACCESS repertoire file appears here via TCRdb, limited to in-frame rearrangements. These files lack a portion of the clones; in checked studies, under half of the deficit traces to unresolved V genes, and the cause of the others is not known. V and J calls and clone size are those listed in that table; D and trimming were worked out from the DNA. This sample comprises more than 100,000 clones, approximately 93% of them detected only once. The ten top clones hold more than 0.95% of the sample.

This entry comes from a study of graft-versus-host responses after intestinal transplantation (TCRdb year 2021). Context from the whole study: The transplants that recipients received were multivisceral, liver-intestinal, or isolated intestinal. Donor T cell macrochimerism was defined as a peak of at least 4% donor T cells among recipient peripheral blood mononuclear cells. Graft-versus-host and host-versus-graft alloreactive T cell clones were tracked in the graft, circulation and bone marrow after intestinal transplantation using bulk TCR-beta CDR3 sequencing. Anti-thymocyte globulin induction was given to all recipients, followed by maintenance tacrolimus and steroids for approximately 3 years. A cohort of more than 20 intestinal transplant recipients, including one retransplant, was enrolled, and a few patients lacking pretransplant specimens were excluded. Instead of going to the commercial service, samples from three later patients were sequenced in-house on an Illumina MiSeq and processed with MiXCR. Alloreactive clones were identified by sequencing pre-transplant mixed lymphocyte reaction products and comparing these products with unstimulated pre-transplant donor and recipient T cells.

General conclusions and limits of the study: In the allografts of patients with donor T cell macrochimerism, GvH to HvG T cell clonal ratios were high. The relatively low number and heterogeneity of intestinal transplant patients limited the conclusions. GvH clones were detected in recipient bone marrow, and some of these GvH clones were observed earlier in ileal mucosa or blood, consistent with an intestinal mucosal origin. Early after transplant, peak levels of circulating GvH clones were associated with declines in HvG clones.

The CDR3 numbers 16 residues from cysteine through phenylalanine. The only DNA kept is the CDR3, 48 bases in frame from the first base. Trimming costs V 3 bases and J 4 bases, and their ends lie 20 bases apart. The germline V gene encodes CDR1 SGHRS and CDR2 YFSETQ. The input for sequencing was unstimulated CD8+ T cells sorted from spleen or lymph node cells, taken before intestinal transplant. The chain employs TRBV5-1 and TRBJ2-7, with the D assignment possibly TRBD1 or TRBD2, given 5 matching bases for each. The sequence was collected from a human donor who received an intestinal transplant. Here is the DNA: TGCGCCAGCAGCTGGAAAAGGGACCCCAGACTTTACGAGCAGTACTTC. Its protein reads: CASSWKRDPRLYEQYF.